The 20 T cell receptor beta chains below were found in one sample sequenced in a study of T cells after yellow fever vaccination (dated by TCRdb to about 2019). This specimen's treatment or condition label, interpreted: live attenuated yellow fever vaccine strain. The method behind the library was 5' RACE. TCRdb shows the sequencer as Illumina HiSeq 2500. The public reads were reprocessed in TCRdb via fastp at Q25 and MiXCR, keeping in-frame beta chains. Each record represents a unique CDR3 protein, reported with the most common genes and DNA among its rows. The sample profile shows about 350,000 distinct CDR3 sequences; roughly 7.5% of them were found once. Roughly a sixth of the sample is held by the ten biggest clonotypes. Sequencing was performed on PBMCs, taken 35 to 50 days after the first yellow fever vaccination. The receptors originated from a man aged 18 to 35 who received the YFV17D yellow fever vaccine.

The chain employs TRBV3-1 and TRBJ1-4, with D possibly matching TRBD1 (5 bases). Germline V lookup: CDR1 LGHDT, CDR2 YNNKEL (reference sequence). This CDR3 region has 14 residues. V was cut by 2 bases and J by 8 bases, with 12 bases left in between. Here the CDR3 DNA reads TGTGCCAGCAGCCAACGGCAGGGTTGGGAAAAACTGTTTTTT. Amino acid sequence: CASSQRQGWEKLFF.

This clonotype was recorded at least ten times. This sequence joins TRBV4-3 and TRBJ2-3; 7 bases fit TRBD1. CDR1 is LGHNA, CDR2 YSLEER, per germline. J gave up 4 bases and V 4 bases, and 11 bases lay outside the gene matches. This CDR3 has 16 residues. CDR3 sequence: CASSPGTVGNSDTQYF. The CDR3 DNA sequence: TGCGCCAGCAGCCCGGGGACAGTTGGGAACTCAGATACGCAGTATTTT.

This clonotype was counted between two and nine times. The chain links TRBV5-1 to TRBJ1-2; 10 bases match TRBD1. J was trimmed by 7 bases and V by 0 bases; bases with no gene match: 6. CDR1 is SGHRS and CDR2 is YFSETQ in the germline V gene. The CDR3 covers 15 residues. In DNA form, the CDR3 reads TGCGCCAGCAGCTTGGGGACAGGGGGTATTCTTGGCTACACCTTC. It yields the protein CASSLGTGGILGYTF.

V gene TRBV7-8 combines with J gene TRBJ2-3; 9 bases agree with TRBD1. V lost 1 base to trimming and J lost 6 bases; unmatched junction nucleotides: 2. CDR1 is SGHVS, CDR2 FQNEAQ, per germline. The CDR3 extends over 14 amino acids. The CDR3 coding sequence is TGTGCCAGCAGCTTAGACAGGGGGCACGATACGCAGTATTTT. This codes for CASSLDRGHDTQYF.

This clonotype was counted at least ten times. The chain couples TRBV7-2 to TRBJ2-5; the D gene is possibly TRBD2 (5 bases). The germline V and J ends were trimmed by 4 bases and 2 bases, with 8 bases remaining between them. Germline lookup yields CDR1 SGHTA and CDR2 FQGNSA. The CDR3 is 13 residues long. For the CDR3, the DNA is TGTGCCAGCAGCTCCGGGGTACAAGAGACCCAGTACTTC. Its protein is CASSSGVQETQYF.

Only a few counts were recorded for this clonotype. V is TRBV12-3 or TRBV12-4 and J is TRBJ1-2; TRBD1 is a possible D gene (6 bases). The CDR3 covers 12 residues. V lost 7 bases and J 13 bases, leaving 19 bases between the germline ends. This chain's CDR3 is CASTEGGRQSTF. The DNA of the CDR3 is TGTGCCAGCACCGAGGGGGGGCGTCAGTCCACCTTC.

This clonotype was recorded a few times. The chain uses TRBV7-8 and TRBJ1-3; possibly TRBD1 for D (5 bases). Germline V gene lookup returns CDR1 SGHVS and CDR2 FQNEAQ. V lost 1 base, J lost 8 bases, and 9 bases lay in between. The CDR3 covers 13 residues. As DNA, the CDR3 is TGTGCCAGCAGCTTAGAAAAAGGGGACACCATATATTTT. Protein sequence: CASSLEKGDTIYF.

This clonotype was counted between two and nine times. The gene calls are TRBV29-1 and TRBJ1-6; TRBD1 agrees at 7 bases. CDR1 is SQVTM, CDR2 ANQGSEA, per germline. J gave up 6 bases and V 5 bases, and 1 base lay outside the gene matches. The CDR3 loop spans 12 amino acids. DNA of the CDR3: TGCAGCGTTCGGGACAGTAATTCACCCCTCCACTTT. Amino acids: CSVRDSNSPLHF. Variable domain in full (rest from reference TRBV29-1 and TRBJ1-6): SAVISQKPSRDICQRGTSLTIQCQVDSQVTMMFWYRQQPGQSLTLIATANQGSEATYESGFVIDKFPISRPNLTFSTLTVSNMSPEDSSIYLCSVRDSNSPLHFGNGTRLTVT.

Only a few counts were recorded for this clonotype. V and J are TRBV7-2 and TRBJ2-3, with 8 bases that match TRBD1. CDR3 size: 15 residues. V lost 5 bases, J lost 4 bases, and 8 bases stayed unmatched. The V gene's germline CDR1 is SGHTA and CDR2 FQGNSA. The CDR3 nucleotides are TGTGCCAGCAGCACGATGGGACAGGAAGCAGATACGCAGTATTTT. Its protein is CASSTMGQEADTQYF. The whole variable domain, remainder taken from reference TRBV7-2 and TRBJ2-3, is GAGVSQSPSNKVTEKGKDVELRCDPISGHTALYWYRQSLGQGLEFLIYFQGNSAPDKSGLPSDRFSAERTGGSVSTLTIQRTQQEDSAVYLCASSTMGQEADTQYFGPGTRLTVL.

This clonotype was seen at least ten times. The CDR3 DNA sequence: TGTGCCAGCAGCGGACTAGCGGGGGAGACCCAGTACTTC. It is translated as CASSGLAGETQYF. The chain is built from TRBV2 and TRBJ2-5; 12 bases fit TRBD2. Germline V gives CDR1 SNHLY, CDR2 FYNNEI. This CDR3 region has 13 residues. V lost 6 bases and J lost 5; bases outside the gene matches: 1.

This sequence joins TRBV7-9 and TRBJ2-1; D possibly corresponds to TRBD2 (6 bases). V was trimmed by 4 bases and J by 7 bases, leaving 20 bases between them. CDR3 length equals 16 residues. From germline, CDR1 is SEHNR and CDR2 FQNEAQ (reference sequence). The CDR3 region is CASSSNRDWLYNEQFF. The CDR3 DNA sequence: TGTGCCAGCAGCTCGAACCGGGACTGGCTTTATAATGAGCAGTTCTTC.

The rearrangement joins TRBV7-2 to TRBJ1-6, with D unclear. V was trimmed by 6 bases and J by 7 bases, leaving 7 bases between them. CDR3 length: 12 amino acids. Germline CDR1 is SGHTA and CDR2 is FQGNSA. CDR3 loop: CASSEANSPLHF. In DNA form, the CDR3 reads TGTGCCAGCAGTGAAGCGAATTCACCCCTCCACTTT.

The gene calls are TRBV5-1 and TRBJ2-3; D gene ambiguous. Germline values: CDR1 SGHRS, CDR2 YFSETQ. This CDR3 has 12 amino acids. Trimming stripped 3 bases from V and 0 bases from J, with 2 bases between. The CDR3 DNA is TGCGCCAGCAGCTGGAGCACAGATACGCAGTATTTT. It is translated as CASSWSTDTQYF.

J is TRBJ1-5 and V is TRBV7-6, with D unclear. Germline V CDR1 and CDR2: SGHVS, FNYEAQ. V dropped 0 bases and J dropped 3 bases, with 9 bases sitting between them. The length of the CDR3 is 15 residues. CDR3 sequence (DNA): TGTGCCAGCAGCTTAGCGTCGGGGTTCAATCAGCCCCAGCATTTT. Translating gives CASSLASGFNQPQHF.

V and J are TRBV5-5 and TRBJ2-1; no clear D gene. The CDR3 length is 13 residues. V lost 0 bases and J lost 9, with 10 bases in between. Germline CDR1 SGHKS, CDR2 YYEKEE (reference sequence). CDR3: CASSLVERGEQFF. As DNA, the CDR3 is TGTGCCAGCAGCTTGGTAGAGCGTGGTGAGCAGTTCTTC.

The sample holds many counts of this clonotype. The V call is TRBV25-1, the J call TRBJ1-6; the D gene is possibly TRBD1 (5 bases). Germline CDR1 MGHDK, CDR2 SYGVNS. V gave up 4 bases and J gave up 9 bases, with 7 bases separating them. The CDR3 covers 12 residues. CDR3 in amino acids: CASSVGVSPLHF. In DNA form, the CDR3 reads TGTGCCAGCAGTGTAGGGGTTTCACCCCTCCACTTT.

This clonotype was seen ten or more times. The chain combines TRBV7-6 with TRBJ2-1, with 7 nucleotides matching TRBD2. The J segment lost 3 bases and the V segment lost 1 base, leaving 3 bases of the junction unmatched. Looked up from germline, CDR1 is SGHVS and CDR2 is FNYEAQ. CDR3 length equals 15 residues. The CDR3 region is CASSLEGGGYNEQFF. CDR3 nucleotides: TGTGCCAGCAGCTTAGAAGGCGGGGGCTACAATGAGCAGTTCTTC.

This clonotype was seen only a few times. The V and J genes are TRBV27 and TRBJ2-1, with D possibly being TRBD2 (5 bases). Germline CDR1 and CDR2: MNHEY and SMNVEV (reference sequence). This CDR3 has 14 residues. Trimming took 5 bases from V and 7 from J, leaving 15 bases between them. The CDR3: CASSPTLPGNEQFF. Written as DNA, the CDR3 is TGTGCCAGCAGTCCCACCCTTCCGGGGAATGAGCAGTTCTTC.

The V and J genes are TRBV5-1 and TRBJ2-5; D is possibly TRBD2 (6 bases). With 4 bases removed from V and 1 base from J, the gap between germline ends came to 11 bases. CDR3 length equals 14 residues. Germline values: CDR1 SGHRS, CDR2 YFSETQ. DNA for the CDR3: TGCGCCAGCAGCATGGGGGACTTCCAAGAGACCCAGTACTTC. Protein: CASSMGDFQETQYF. Drawing the rest from reference TRBV5-1 and TRBJ2-5, the complete variable domain is KAGVTQTPRYLIKTRGQQVTLSCSPISGHRSVSWYQQTPGQGLQFLFEYFSETQRNKGNFPGRFSGRQFSNSRSEMNVSTLELGDSALYLCASSMGDFQETQYFGPGTRLLVL.

The chain links TRBV7-8 to TRBJ2-5; no definite D call. The germline gives CDR1 SGHVS, CDR2 FQNEAQ. Trimming cost V 1 base and J 5 bases, with 17 bases left between them. CDR3 length: 16 residues. CDR3 residues: CASSLGPPGASETQYF. CDR3 in DNA: TGTGCCAGCAGCTTAGGCCCGCCAGGCGCCTCGGAGACCCAGTACTTC. The entire variable domain, with the rest obtained from reference TRBV7-8 and TRBJ2-5, is as follows: GAGVSQSPRYKVAKRGQDVALRCDPISGHVSLFWYQQALGQGPEFLTYFQNEAQLDKSGLPSDRFFAERPEGSVSTLKIQRTQQEDSAVYLCASSLGPPGASETQYFGPGTRLLVL.